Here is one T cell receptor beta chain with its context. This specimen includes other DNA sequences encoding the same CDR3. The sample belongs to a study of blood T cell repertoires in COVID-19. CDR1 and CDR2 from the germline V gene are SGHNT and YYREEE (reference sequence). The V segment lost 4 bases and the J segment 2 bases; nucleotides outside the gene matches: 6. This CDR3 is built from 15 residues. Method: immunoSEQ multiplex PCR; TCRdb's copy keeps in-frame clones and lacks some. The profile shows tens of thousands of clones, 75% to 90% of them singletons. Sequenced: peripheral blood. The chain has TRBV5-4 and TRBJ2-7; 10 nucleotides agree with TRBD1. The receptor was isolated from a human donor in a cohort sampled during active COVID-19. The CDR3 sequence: CASSLPGQGTYEQYF. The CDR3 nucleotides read TGTGCCAGCAGCCTTCCGGGACAGGGGACCTACGAGCAGTACTTC. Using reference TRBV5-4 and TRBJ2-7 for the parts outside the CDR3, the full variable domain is ETGVTQSPTHLIKTRGQQVTLRCSSQSGHNTVSWYQQALGQGPQFIFQYYREEENGRGNFPPRFSGLQFPNYSSELNVNALELDDSALYLCASSLPGQGTYEQYFGPGTRLTVT.